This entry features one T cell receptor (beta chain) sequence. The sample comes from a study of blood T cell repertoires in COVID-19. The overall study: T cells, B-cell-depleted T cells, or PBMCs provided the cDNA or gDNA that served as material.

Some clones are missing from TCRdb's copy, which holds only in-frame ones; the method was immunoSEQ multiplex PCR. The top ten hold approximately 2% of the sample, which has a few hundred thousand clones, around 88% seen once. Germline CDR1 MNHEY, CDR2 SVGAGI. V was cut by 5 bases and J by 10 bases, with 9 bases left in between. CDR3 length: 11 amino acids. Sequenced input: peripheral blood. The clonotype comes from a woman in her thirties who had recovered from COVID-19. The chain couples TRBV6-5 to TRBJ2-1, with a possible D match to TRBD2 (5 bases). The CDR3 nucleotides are TGTGCCAGCAGTCAGACGGGGGAGCAGTTCTTC. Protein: CASSQTGEQFF.